These 7 T cell receptor beta chains came from one sample sequenced in a study of glioma-infiltrating T cells. Using RNA template, CDR3s of TCR alpha and beta were amplified with iRepertoire arm-PCR. TCRdb itself ran the multiplex PCR reads through MiXCR, one entry per CDR3 protein. The sample includes about 410,000 distinct CDR3 sequences, 41% of them seen just once. Sequencing input: glioma tissue, nonneoplastic brain tissue, or PBMCs (not recorded which). These receptor sequences come from a human donor with low-grade glioma or glioblastoma, undergoing nonglioma brain surgery, or in good health (not recorded which).

The J gene is TRBJ2-3, the V gene TRBV7-3; 8 nucleotides align to TRBD1. Germline CDR1 reads SGHTA; CDR2 reads FQGTGA. The V and J ends lost 8 bases and 2 bases, in that order; junction bases with no gene match: 6. The CDR3 covers 14 residues. Here the CDR3 reads CASRTGSFTDTQYF. CDR3 nucleotide sequence: TGTGCCAGCCGGACAGGGAGTTTCACAGATACGCAGTATTTT.

The chain combines TRBV15 with TRBJ2-7; 7 bases are a match to TRBD1. CDR3 size: 14 residues. V dropped 10 bases and J dropped 3; count of bases not matched to a gene: 12. Germline V gene sequence: CDR1 LNHNV, CDR2 YYDKDF (reference sequence). The CDR3 DNA follows: TGTGCCAGCACCCGATTACAGGGGATCTACGAGCAGTACTTC. This gives the protein CASTRLQGIYEQYF.

In the case of this clonotype: One junction end disagrees with the germline gene, perhaps due to a read error. This chain links TRBV11-2 with TRBJ1-6, with 9 bases lining up with TRBD1. Germline-derived CDR1 and CDR2 are SGHAT and FQNNGV. The CDR3 is 17 residues long. CDR3 amino acids: CANSLVQGTGINSPLHF. CDR3 bases: TGTGCCAACAGCTTAGTCCAGGGGACAGGGATTAATTCACCCCTCCACTTT.

DNA of the CDR3: TGCGCCAGCAGCCCGGGGCCACACCTCGAGCAGTACTTC. The encoded protein is CASSPGPHLEQYF. The J gene is TRBJ2-7, the V gene TRBV4-3, with D perhaps being TRBD1 or TRBD2 (5 bases each). Per the germline V gene, CDR1 is LGHNA and CDR2 is YSLEER. The CDR3 spans 13 residues. V was pared by 4 bases and J by 6 bases, with 13 bases between.

V usage is TRBV4-3 and J usage is TRBJ2-7; 8 nucleotides agree with TRBD1. Germline V lookup: CDR1 LGHNA, CDR2 YSLEER. Trimming cost V 5 bases and J 5 bases; bases outside gene matches: 11. CDR3 length equals 15 residues. CDR3 coding DNA: TGCGCCAGCAGCTTAGTCAGGGGGCGCATCAACGAGCAGTACTTC. Protein sequence: CASSLVRGRINEQYF.

The table lists this clonotype with many counts. The gene calls are TRBV28 and TRBJ2-3; D is perhaps TRBD1 (6 bases). Per the germline V gene, CDR1 is MDHEN and CDR2 is SYDVKM. The CDR3 covers 14 residues. The V end lost 5 bases, the J end lost 6 bases, and 15 bases lay between the germline ends. Written as DNA, the CDR3 is TGTGCCAGCAGTGCTGCCGGGACACAGGATACGCAGTATTTT. Protein sequence: CASSAAGTQDTQYF.

V and J are TRBV27 and TRBJ2-2; 10 positions agree with TRBD2. Germline values: CDR1 MNHEY, CDR2 SMNVEV (reference sequence). The CDR3 loop spans 17 amino acids. With V trimmed by 1 base and J by 6 bases, 8 bases remained unmatched. The CDR3 nucleotides are TGTGCCAGCAGTTTATGGCTAGCGGGAGTAATTTCCGGGGAGCTGTTTTTT. This codes for CASSLWLAGVISGELFF.